The 13 T cell receptor beta chains below all came from one sample that was sequenced in a study of glioma-infiltrating T cells after dendritic cell vaccination. TCRdb's copy holds only in-frame clones and misses some; the assay was immunoSEQ multiplex PCR. The data contain tens of thousands of clones, 89% of them singletons. Time point meaning: after dendritic cell vaccination, including at tumor progression/relapse. The sample was blood, taken after dendritic cell vaccination. The origin of the receptors is a human donor with glioblastoma.

The chain uses TRBV27 and TRBJ1-5; D might be TRBD1 (5 bases). The ends were cut back, 0 bases at V and 4 bases at J, with 13 bases in the middle. Germline V CDR1 and CDR2: MNHEY, SMNVEV (reference sequence). CDR3 length equals 16 residues. CDR3 bases: TGTGCCAGCAGTTTATCCGGGGGGGGAACAAATCAGCCCCAGCATTTT. Amino acid sequence: CASSLSGGGTNQPQHF.

Note on this clone: Distinct nucleotide sequences in the sample also encode this CDR3. The chain employs TRBV7-9 and TRBJ1-5, with D uncertain. The CDR3 totals 13 residues. V was cut by 3 bases and J by 4 bases, with 7 bases left in between. Germline CDR1 is SEHNR and CDR2 is FQNEAQ (reference sequence). The CDR3 bases are TGTGCCAGCAGCTTCGGAGGGAATCAGCCCCAGCATTTT. It is translated as CASSFGGNQPQHF.

The chain links TRBV15 to TRBJ1-5; no firm D call. Trimming took off 1 base at V and 2 bases at J, with 6 bases between the two ends. Germline loops: CDR1 LNHNV, CDR2 YYDKDF (reference sequence). This CDR3 contains 14 residues. The CDR3 is CATSRAGGNQPQHF. The CDR3 nucleotides read TGTGCCACCAGCAGAGCGGGAGGCAATCAGCCCCAGCATTTT. The entire variable domain, with the rest obtained from reference TRBV15 and TRBJ1-5, is as follows: DAMVIQNPRYQVTQFGKPVTLSCSQTLNHNVMYWYQQKSSQAPKLLFHYYDKDFNNEADTPDNFQSRRPNTSFCFLDIRSPGLGDTAMYLCATSRAGGNQPQHFGDGTRLSIL.

Note on this clone: An end of the junction differs from the germline gene, which may be a read error. The same CDR3 also results from other DNA sequences found in this sample. V gene TRBV5-1 combines with J gene TRBJ2-3, with D possibly being TRBD2 (6 bases). CDR1 is SGHRS and CDR2 is YFSETQ in the germline V gene. The length of the CDR3 is 18 residues. For the CDR3, the DNA is TGCGCCAGCAGCTTGGATCCTAGCGCGCGAGCACCCACAGATACACAGTATTTT. Protein sequence: CASSLDPSARAPTDTQYF.

This chain connects TRBV2 to TRBJ2-7; 9 bases align to TRBD1. Germline CDR1 is SNHLY and CDR2 is FYNNEI. V trimming: 6 bases; J trimming: 3 bases; junction bases outside the gene matches: 9. The CDR3 totals 15 residues. The DNA for the CDR3 is TGTGCCAGCAGGAGATCCGGGACAGGGAACTACGAGCAGTACTTC. Its protein is CASRRSGTGNYEQYF.

This clone was found a few times. The gene calls are TRBV7-2 and TRBJ2-1; the D is unclear. Between the trimmed V and J ends, which lost 5 bases and 9 bases, there was a span of 23 bases. CDR3 length equals 16 residues. Germline V gives CDR1 SGHTA, CDR2 FQGNSA. CDR3 sequence reads: CASSATITKYSGEQFF. The CDR3 DNA reads as TGTGCCAGCAGCGCCACCATTACTAAATATAGTGGTGAGCAGTTCTTC. The variable domain in full, completed from reference TRBV7-2 and TRBJ2-1, reads GAGVSQSPSNKVTEKGKDVELRCDPISGHTALYWYRQSLGQGLEFLIYFQGNSAPDKSGLPSDRFSAERTGGSVSTLTIQRTQQEDSAVYLCASSATITKYSGEQFFGPGTRLTVL.

CDR3 sequence reads: CASRVDRALNQPQHF. CDR3 coding DNA: TGTGCCAGCAGGGTAGACAGGGCTCTTAATCAGCCCCAGCATTTT. The chain uses TRBV2 and TRBJ1-5, with TRBD1 identical over 7 bases. V lost 6 bases to trimming and J lost 4 bases; unmatched junction nucleotides: 9. Germline-derived CDR1 and CDR2 are SNHLY and FYNNEI. This CDR3 has 15 residues.

The chain carries TRBV6-1 and TRBJ1-1, with a tentative D call TRBD1 (6 bases). The germline V and J ends were trimmed by 4 bases and 4 bases, with 16 bases remaining between them. The germline CDR1 and CDR2 sequences are MNHNS and SASEGT. The CDR3 runs 15 residues. The CDR3 DNA reads as TGTGCCAGCAGTGTCAAAGGGGGAGGGGGCACTGAAGCTTTCTTT. Residues: CASSVKGGGGTEAFF.

The J gene is TRBJ2-2, the V gene TRBV5-1; D is possibly TRBD2 (5 bases). Per germline, CDR1 SGHRS and CDR2 YFSETQ. V was pared by 2 bases and J by 7 bases, with 18 bases between. CDR3 length: 16 residues. Written as DNA, the CDR3 is TGCGCCAGCAGCTTTCAGACCGTTACTAGTGGCGGGGAGCTGTTTTTT. The encoded protein is CASSFQTVTSGGELFF.

The gene calls are TRBV7-3 and TRBJ1-5; a possible D gene is TRBD1 (6 bases). V gave up 0 bases and J gave up 3 bases, with 12 bases separating them. Germline V lookup: CDR1 SGHTA, CDR2 FQGTGA. The CDR3 contains 16 residues. CDR3 residues: CASSLTRGRANQPQHF. The CDR3 DNA is TGTGCCAGCAGCTTAACGAGGGGGAGGGCCAATCAGCCCCAGCATTTT.

The CDR3 DNA reads as TGTGCCAGCAGGCCGTCGGTTATTAACTATGGCTACACCTTC. Translated, it gives CASRPSVINYGYTF. This rearrangement joins TRBV27 to TRBJ1-2; D is unclear. The CDR3 length is 14 residues. V dropped 6 bases and J dropped 1 base, with 12 bases sitting between them. Germline lookup yields CDR1 MNHEY and CDR2 SMNVEV (reference sequence).

The CDR3, as DNA: TGTGCCAGCAGCCCGAGGGGGGGGGACAATGAGCAGTTCTTC. It translates to CASSPRGGDNEQFF. V and J are TRBV27 and TRBJ2-1; D is perhaps TRBD2 (7 bases). Trimming stripped 6 bases from V and 5 bases from J, with 14 bases between. The germline gives CDR1 MNHEY, CDR2 SMNVEV (reference sequence). CDR3 length: 14 residues.

This chain connects TRBV4-3 to TRBJ2-1; D might be TRBD1 (5 bases). The V end was cut by 0 bases, the J end by 2 bases, with 8 bases between. The CDR3 consists of 15 residues. Germline-derived CDR1 and CDR2 are LGHNA and YSLEER. CDR3 sequence reads: CASSQETGTYNEQFF. The CDR3 DNA reads TGCGCCAGCAGCCAAGAAACAGGTACCTACAATGAGCAGTTCTTC.